The T cell receptor (beta chain) described here comes from a study of post-analysis software for immune sequencing data. Findings of the study overall: Compared with controls, patients had more of roughly five TRBV segments, including TRBV5-6, TRBV5-1 and TRBV20-1. The study found significantly lower normalized Chao1 diversity in multiple sclerosis patients than in controls.

Unique molecular identifiers were built into the TCR beta cDNA libraries. One entry per CDR3 protein, called by TCRdb with MiXCR from the PCR reads. The sample consists of about 400,000 distinct CDR3 sequences, about a third of them appearing once. V lost 5 bases to trimming and J lost 8 bases, with 10 bases between them. This CDR3 is 12 amino acids long. Germline V gives CDR1 SGHTA, CDR2 FQGNSA. This clonotype was picked up many times. As yet, its antigen is unknown. The V and J genes are TRBV7-2 and TRBJ2-1; D is ambiguous. The clonotype originates from a girl aged 5-17 years with multiple sclerosis. Specimen: blood. CDR3 nucleotide sequence: TGTGCCAGCAGCAAACGTATCGATGAGCAGTTCTTC. This gives the protein CASSKRIDEQFF. Combining the CDR3 with reference TRBV7-2 and TRBJ2-1 gives the whole variable domain GAGVSQSPSNKVTEKGKDVELRCDPISGHTALYWYRQSLGQGLEFLIYFQGNSAPDKSGLPSDRFSAERTGGSVSTLTIQRTQQEDSAVYLCASSKRIDEQFFGPGTRLTVL.